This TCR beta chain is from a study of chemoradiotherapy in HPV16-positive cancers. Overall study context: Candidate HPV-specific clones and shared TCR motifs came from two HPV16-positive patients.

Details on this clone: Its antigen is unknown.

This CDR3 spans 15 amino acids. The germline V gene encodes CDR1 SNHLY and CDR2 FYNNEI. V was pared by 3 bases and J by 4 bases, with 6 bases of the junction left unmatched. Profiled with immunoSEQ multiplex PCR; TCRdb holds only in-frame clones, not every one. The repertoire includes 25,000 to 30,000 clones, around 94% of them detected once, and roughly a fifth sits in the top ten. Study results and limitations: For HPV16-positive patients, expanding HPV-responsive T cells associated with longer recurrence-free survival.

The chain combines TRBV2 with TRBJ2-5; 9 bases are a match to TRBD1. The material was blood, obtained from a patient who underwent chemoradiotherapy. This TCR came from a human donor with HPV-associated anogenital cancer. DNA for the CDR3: TGTGCCAGCAGTGACTACAGGGGGCGCAGAGAGACCCAGTACTTC. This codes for CASSDYRGRRETQYF.